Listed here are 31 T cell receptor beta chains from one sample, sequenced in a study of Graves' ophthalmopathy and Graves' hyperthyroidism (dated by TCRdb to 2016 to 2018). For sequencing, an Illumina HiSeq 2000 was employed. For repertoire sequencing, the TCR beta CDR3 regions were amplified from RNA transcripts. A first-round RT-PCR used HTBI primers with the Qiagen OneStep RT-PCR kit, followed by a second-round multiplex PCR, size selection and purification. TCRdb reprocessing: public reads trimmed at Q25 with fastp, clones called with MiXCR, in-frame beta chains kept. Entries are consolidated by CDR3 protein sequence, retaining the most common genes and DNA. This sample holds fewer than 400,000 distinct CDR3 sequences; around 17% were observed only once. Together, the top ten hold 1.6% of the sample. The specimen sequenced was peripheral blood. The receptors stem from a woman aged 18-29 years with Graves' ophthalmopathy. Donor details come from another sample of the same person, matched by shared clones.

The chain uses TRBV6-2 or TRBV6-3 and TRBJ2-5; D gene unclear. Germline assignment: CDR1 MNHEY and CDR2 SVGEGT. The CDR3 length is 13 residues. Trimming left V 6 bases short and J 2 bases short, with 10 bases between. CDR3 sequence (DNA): TGTGCCAGCAGCCCGGTGAGACAAGAGACCCAGTACTTC. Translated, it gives CASSPVRQETQYF.

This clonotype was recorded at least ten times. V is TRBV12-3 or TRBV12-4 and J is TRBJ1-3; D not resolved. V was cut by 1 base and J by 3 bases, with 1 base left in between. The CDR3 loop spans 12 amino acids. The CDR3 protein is CASSLDGNTIYF. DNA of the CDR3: TGTGCCAGCAGTTTAGATGGAAACACCATATATTTT.

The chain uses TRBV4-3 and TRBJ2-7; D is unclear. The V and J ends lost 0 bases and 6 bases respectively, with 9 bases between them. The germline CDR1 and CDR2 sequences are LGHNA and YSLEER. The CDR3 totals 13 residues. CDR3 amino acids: CASSQDRASEQYF. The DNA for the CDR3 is TGCGCCAGCAGCCAAGATCGCGCATCCGAGCAGTACTTC.

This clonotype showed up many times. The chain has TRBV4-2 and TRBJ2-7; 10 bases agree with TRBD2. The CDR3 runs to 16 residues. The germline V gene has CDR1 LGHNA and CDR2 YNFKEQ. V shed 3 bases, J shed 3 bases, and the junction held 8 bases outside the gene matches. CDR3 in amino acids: CASSQAQSGRVYEQYF. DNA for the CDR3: TGTGCCAGCAGCCAGGCACAGAGCGGGAGGGTCTACGAGCAGTACTTC.

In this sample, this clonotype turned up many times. CDR3 sequence reads: CASSYSGGINTEAFF. The CDR3 DNA follows: TGTGCCAGCAGTTACTCCGGGGGGATCAACACTGAAGCTTTCTTT. The chain employs TRBV6-5 and TRBJ1-1; D possibly corresponds to TRBD1 (5 bases). Germline V lookup: CDR1 MNHEY, CDR2 SVGAGI. Trimming took off 0 bases at V and 2 bases at J, with 10 bases between the two ends. This CDR3 spans 15 amino acids.

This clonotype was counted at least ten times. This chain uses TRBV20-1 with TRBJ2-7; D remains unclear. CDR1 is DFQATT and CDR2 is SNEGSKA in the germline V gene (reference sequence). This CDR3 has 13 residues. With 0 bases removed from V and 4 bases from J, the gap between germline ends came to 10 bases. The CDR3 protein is CSARDFPLYEQYF. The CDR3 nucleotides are TGCAGTGCTAGAGACTTTCCTTTGTACGAGCAGTACTTC.

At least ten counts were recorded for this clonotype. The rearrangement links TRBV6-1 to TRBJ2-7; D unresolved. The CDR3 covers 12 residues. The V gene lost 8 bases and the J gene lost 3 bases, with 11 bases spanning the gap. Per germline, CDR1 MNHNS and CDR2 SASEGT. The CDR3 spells CASQTQNYEQYF. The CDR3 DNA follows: TGTGCCAGCCAGACCCAGAACTACGAGCAGTACTTC.

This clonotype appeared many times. This chain's CDR3 is CASSPAGGTYGYTF. As DNA, the CDR3 is TGTGCCAGCAGCCCCGCGGGGGGGACCTATGGCTACACCTTC. The rearrangement uses TRBV7-8 and TRBJ1-2; D might be TRBD1 (5 bases). Germline V gene sequence: CDR1 SGHVS, CDR2 FQNEAQ. Deletions cut 5 bases from V and 4 bases from J, with 14 bases between. This CDR3 comprises 14 residues.

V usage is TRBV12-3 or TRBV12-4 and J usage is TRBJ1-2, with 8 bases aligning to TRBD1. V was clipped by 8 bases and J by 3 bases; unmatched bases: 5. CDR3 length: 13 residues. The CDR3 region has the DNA TGTGCCAGCGGGAGACAGGGGTACTATGGCTACACCTTC. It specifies CASGRQGYYGYTF.

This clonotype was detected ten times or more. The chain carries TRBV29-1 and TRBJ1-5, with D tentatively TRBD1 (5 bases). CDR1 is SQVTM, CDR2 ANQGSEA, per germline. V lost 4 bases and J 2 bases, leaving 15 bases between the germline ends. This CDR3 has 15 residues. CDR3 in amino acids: CSVVLGPGGNQPQHF. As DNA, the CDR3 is TGCAGCGTTGTTCTGGGGCCAGGTGGCAATCAGCCCCAGCATTTT.

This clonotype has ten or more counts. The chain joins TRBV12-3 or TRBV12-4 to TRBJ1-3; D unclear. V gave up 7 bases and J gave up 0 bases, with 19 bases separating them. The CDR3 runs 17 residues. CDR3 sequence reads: CASNLPGARSSGNTIYF. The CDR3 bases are TGTGCCAGCAATCTCCCGGGAGCGAGGAGCTCTGGAAACACCATATATTTT.

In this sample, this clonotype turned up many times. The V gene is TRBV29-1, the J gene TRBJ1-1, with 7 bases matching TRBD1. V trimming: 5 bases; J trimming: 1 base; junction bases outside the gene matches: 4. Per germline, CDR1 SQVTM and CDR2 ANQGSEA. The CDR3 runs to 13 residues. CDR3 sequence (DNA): TGCAGCGTTCCGGGACAGCCGAACACTGAAGCTTTCTTT. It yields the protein CSVPGQPNTEAFF.

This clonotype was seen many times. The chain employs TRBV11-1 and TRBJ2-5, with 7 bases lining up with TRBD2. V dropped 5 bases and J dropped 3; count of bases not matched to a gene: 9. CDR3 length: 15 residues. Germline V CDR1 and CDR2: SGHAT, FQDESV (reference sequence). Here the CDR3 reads CASSPSGVSEETQYF. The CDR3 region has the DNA TGTGCCAGCAGCCCCAGCGGGGTAAGCGAAGAGACCCAGTACTTC.

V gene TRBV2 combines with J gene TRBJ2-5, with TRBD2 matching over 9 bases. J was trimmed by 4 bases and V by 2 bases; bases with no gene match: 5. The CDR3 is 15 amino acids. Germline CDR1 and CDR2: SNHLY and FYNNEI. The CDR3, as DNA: TGTGCCAGCAGTGAACCAGCGGGAGGTCGAGAGACCCAGTACTTC. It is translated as CASSEPAGGRETQYF.

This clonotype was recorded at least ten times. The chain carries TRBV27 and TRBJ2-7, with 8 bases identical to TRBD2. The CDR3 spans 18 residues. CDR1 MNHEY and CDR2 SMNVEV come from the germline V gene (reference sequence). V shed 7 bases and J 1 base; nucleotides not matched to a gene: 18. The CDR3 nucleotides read TGTGCCAGCACACCGGAGACTAGCGAAACCTTCACTTCCTACGAGCAGTACTTC. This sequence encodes CASTPETSETFTSYEQYF.

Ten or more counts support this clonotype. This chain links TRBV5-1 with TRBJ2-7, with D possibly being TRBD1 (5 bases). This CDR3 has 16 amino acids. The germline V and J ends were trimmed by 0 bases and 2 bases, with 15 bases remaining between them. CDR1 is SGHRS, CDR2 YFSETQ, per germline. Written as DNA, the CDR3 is TGCGCCAGCAGCTTGGTGCCCCGGACACCTGCCTACGAGCAGTACTTC. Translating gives CASSLVPRTPAYEQYF.

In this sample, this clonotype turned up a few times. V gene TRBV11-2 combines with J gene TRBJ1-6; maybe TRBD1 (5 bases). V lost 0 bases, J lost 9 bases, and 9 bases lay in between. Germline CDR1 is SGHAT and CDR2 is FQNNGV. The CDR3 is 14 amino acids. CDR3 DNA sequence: TGTGCCAGCAGCTTAGAAGTCGGGGCTTCACCCCTCCACTTT. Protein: CASSLEVGASPLHF.

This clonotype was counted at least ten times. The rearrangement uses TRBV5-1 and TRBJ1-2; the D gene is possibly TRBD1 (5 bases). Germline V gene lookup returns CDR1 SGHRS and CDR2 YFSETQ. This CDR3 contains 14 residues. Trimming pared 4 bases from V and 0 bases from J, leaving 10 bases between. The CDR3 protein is CASSPGTTNYGYTF. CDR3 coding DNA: TGCGCCAGCAGCCCTGGGACCACTAACTATGGCTACACCTTC.

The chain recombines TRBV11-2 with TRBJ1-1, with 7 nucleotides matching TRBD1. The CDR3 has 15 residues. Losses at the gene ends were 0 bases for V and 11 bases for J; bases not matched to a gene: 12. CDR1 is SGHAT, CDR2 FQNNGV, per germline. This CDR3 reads CASSLEGPGTVAAFF. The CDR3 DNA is TGTGCCAGCAGCTTAGAAGGACCCGGGACAGTAGCGGCTTTCTTT. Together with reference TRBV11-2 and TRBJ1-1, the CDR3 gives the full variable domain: EAGVAQSPRYKIIEKRQSVAFWCNPISGHATLYWYQQILGQGPKLLIQFQNNGVVDDSQLPKDRFSAERLKGVDSTLKIQPAKLEDSAVYLCASSLEGPGTVAAFFGQGTRLTVV.

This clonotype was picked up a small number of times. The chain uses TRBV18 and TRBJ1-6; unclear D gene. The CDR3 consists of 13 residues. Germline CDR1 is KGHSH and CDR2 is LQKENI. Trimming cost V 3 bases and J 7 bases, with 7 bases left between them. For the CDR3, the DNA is TGTGCCAGCTCACCGGACGGAAATTCACCCCTCCACTTT. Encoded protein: CASSPDGNSPLHF.

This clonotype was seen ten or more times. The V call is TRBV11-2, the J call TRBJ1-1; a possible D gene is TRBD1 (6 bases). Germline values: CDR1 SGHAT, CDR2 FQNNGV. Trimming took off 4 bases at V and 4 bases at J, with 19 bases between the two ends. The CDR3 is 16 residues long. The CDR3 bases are TGTGCCAGCAGCTCGGGCCGGGGGCTCGTGACCACTGAAGCTTTCTTT. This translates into CASSSGRGLVTTEAFF.

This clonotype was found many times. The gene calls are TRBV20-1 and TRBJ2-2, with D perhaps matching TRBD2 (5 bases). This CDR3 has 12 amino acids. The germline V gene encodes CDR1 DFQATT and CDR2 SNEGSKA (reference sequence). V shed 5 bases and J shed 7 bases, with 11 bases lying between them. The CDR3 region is CSAPLRGGELFF. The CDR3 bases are TGCAGTGCTCCCCTACGGGGCGGGGAGCTGTTTTTT.

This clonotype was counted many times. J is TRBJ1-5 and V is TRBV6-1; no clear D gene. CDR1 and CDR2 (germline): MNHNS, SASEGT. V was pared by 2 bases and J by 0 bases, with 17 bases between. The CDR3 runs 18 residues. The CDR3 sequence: CASSEPRITTYSNQPQHF. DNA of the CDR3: TGTGCCAGCAGTGAACCCAGAATAACTACGTATAGCAATCAGCCCCAGCATTTT.

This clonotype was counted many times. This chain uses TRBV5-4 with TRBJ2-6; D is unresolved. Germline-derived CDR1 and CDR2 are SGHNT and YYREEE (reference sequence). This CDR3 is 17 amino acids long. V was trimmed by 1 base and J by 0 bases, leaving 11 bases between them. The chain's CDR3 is CASSLRSRSSGANVLTF. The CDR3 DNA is TGTGCCAGCAGCTTGAGATCACGGAGCTCTGGGGCCAACGTCCTGACTTTC.

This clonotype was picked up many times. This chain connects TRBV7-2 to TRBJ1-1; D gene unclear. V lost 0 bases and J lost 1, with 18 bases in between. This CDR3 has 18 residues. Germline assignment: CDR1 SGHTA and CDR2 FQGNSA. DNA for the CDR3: TGTGCCAGCAGCTTAGCGGCATTTGGTAGGCGTCGGAACACTGAAGCTTTCTTT. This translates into CASSLAAFGRRRNTEAFF.

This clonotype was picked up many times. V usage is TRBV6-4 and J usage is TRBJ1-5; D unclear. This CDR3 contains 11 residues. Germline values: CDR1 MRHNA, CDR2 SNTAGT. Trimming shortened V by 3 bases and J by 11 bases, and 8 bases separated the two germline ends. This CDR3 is CASSEALAQHF. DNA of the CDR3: TGTGCCAGCAGTGAAGCATTAGCCCAGCATTTT.

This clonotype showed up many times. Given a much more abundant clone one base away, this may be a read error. CDR3 bases: TGTGCCAGCAGTGAAGTTCGCAGGGACTACGAGCAGTACTTC. Its protein product is CASSEVRRDYEQYF. The chain recombines TRBV6-1 with TRBJ2-7; a weak D match, TRBD1 (5 bases). Trimming removed 1 base at V and 3 bases at J, with 10 bases between. The CDR3 extends over 14 amino acids. Germline assignment: CDR1 MNHNS and CDR2 SASEGT.

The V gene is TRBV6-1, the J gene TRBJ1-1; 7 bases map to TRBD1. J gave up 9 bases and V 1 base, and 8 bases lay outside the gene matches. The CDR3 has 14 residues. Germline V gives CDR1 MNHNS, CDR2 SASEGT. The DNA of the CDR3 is TGTGCCAGCAGTGAAGGCGCAGGGAGGGGGCAAGCTTTCTTT. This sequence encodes CASSEGAGRGQAFF.

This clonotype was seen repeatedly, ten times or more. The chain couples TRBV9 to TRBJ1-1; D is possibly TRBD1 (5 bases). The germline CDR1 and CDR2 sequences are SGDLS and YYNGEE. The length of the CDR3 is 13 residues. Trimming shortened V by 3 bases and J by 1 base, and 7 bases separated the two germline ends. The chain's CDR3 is CASSGQRNTEAFF. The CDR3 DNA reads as TGTGCCAGCAGCGGACAGAGGAACACTGAAGCTTTCTTT.

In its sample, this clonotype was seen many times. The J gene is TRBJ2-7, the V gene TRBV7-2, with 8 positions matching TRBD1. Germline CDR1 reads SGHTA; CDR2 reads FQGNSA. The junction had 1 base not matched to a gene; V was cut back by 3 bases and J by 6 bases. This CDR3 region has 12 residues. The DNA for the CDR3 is TGTGCCAGCAGCTTTGACAGGGGCGAGCAGTACTTC. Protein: CASSFDRGEQYF. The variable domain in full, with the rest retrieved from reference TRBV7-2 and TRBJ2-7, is GAGVSQSPSNKVTEKGKDVELRCDPISGHTALYWYRQSLGQGLEFLIYFQGNSAPDKSGLPSDRFSAERTGGSVSTLTIQRTQQEDSAVYLCASSFDRGEQYFGPGTRLTVT.

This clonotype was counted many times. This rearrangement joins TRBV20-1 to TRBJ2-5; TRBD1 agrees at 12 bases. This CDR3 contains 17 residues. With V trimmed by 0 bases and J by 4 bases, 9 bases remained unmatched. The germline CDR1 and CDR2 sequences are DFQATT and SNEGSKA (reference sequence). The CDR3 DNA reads TGCAGTGCTAGAGATCCCGGGACAGGGGGCCTTCGAGAGACCCAGTACTTC. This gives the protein CSARDPGTGGLRETQYF.